The 12 T cell receptor beta chains presented below share a single source sample, sequenced in a study of PD-L1 blockade in urothelial cancer. Some clones are missing from TCRdb's copy, which holds only in-frame ones; the method was immunoSEQ multiplex PCR. Of around 110,000 clones in the sample, 85% to 90% were seen once. Time point given: peripheral blood 6 weeks after treatment start. Source: PBMCs, taken around atezolizumab (anti-PD-L1) treatment. Source of these receptors: a man in his fifties or sixties with urothelial cancer.

The gene calls are TRBV9 and TRBJ1-1, with 10 nucleotides matching TRBD1. Losses at the gene ends were 2 bases for V and 1 base for J; bases not matched to a gene: 5. Looked up from germline, CDR1 is SGDLS and CDR2 is YYNGEE. This CDR3 contains 16 residues. DNA of the CDR3: TGTGCCAGCAGCGTTCCCGGGACAGGGGAGAACACTGAAGCTTTCTTT. Protein sequence: CASSVPGTGENTEAFF.

This clone was recorded only once. The chain joins TRBV11-1 to TRBJ2-5, with D unresolved. The germline V gene encodes CDR1 SGHAT and CDR2 FQDESV (reference sequence). This CDR3 is built from 11 residues. V was cut by 3 bases and J by 4 bases, with 3 bases left in between. The chain's CDR3 is CASSFGETQYF. CDR3 DNA sequence: TGTGCCAGCAGCTTCGGAGAGACCCAGTACTTC.

J is TRBJ2-7 and V is TRBV7-9, with D maybe TRBD1 (5 bases). CDR3 length: 14 residues. Looked up from germline, CDR1 is SEHNR and CDR2 is FQNEAQ (reference sequence). The V and J ends lost 1 base and 2 bases respectively, with 9 bases between them. The DNA for the CDR3 is TGTGCCAGCAGCTTAGGACAGTTTGCCTACGAGCAGTACTTC. Translation gives CASSLGQFAYEQYF.

J is TRBJ1-1 and V is TRBV2; 9 bases fit TRBD1. The germline gives CDR1 SNHLY, CDR2 FYNNEI. CDR3 length equals 14 residues. V was clipped by 6 bases and J by 4 bases; unmatched bases: 6. The chain's CDR3 is CASRDRGLSTEAFF. CDR3 sequence (DNA): TGTGCCAGCAGAGACAGGGGGTTGAGCACTGAAGCTTTCTTT.

The J gene is TRBJ2-1, the V gene TRBV5-1; TRBD2 matches 14 bases. The CDR3 is made up of 16 amino acids. Trimming removed 4 bases from V and 6 bases from J; junction bases left unmatched: 6. Per germline, CDR1 SGHRS and CDR2 YFSETQ. Here the CDR3 DNA reads TGCGCCAGCAGCATGGGACTAGCGGGAGTCGGCAATGAGCAGTTCTTC. This codes for CASSMGLAGVGNEQFF.

The genes are TRBV28 and TRBJ2-5, with 8 positions matching TRBD1. Germline CDR1 and CDR2: MDHEN and SYDVKM. The V and J ends lost 6 bases and 4 bases, in that order; junction bases with no gene match: 13. The length of the CDR3 is 16 residues. This CDR3 reads CASSPWTGSGGETQYF. CDR3 DNA: TGTGCCAGCAGCCCGTGGACAGGGAGTGGGGGAGAGACCCAGTACTTC.

The chain employs TRBV27 and TRBJ2-7; unclear D gene. The CDR3 contains 14 residues. V lost 6 bases to trimming and J lost 2 bases, with 14 bases between them. Germline V gene lookup returns CDR1 MNHEY and CDR2 SMNVEV (reference sequence). CDR3 in amino acids: CASRGLGYPYEQYF. CDR3 sequence (DNA): TGTGCCAGCAGGGGCCTCGGATACCCCTACGAGCAGTACTTC.

The CDR3 reads CASSKLLHQETQYF. CDR3 bases: TGTGCCAGCAGCAAATTACTGCACCAAGAGACCCAGTACTTC. V usage is TRBV21-1 and J usage is TRBJ2-5; the table assigns TRBD2, which was not confirmed against the DNA. TRBV21-1 has pseudogene status. This CDR3 has 14 amino acids.

The genes are TRBV28 and TRBJ2-3; the match to TRBD2 covers 7 bases. V lost 7 bases, J lost 6 bases, and 10 bases stayed unmatched. This CDR3 comprises 14 residues. Germline V gives CDR1 MDHEN, CDR2 SYDVKM. Here the CDR3 DNA reads TGTGCCAGCATTCTCGCAGGGAGGGCGGATACGCAGTATTTT. Encoded protein: CASILAGRADTQYF.

This clone was picked up one time. The rearrangement uses TRBV19 and TRBJ2-7, with a weak D call TRBD2 (5 bases). Germline CDR1 reads LNHDA; CDR2 reads SQIVND (reference sequence). Trimming cost V 5 bases and J 0 bases, with 17 bases left between them. This CDR3 has 16 residues. The CDR3 sequence: CASSPRKGASSYEQYF. The CDR3 coding sequence is TGTGCCAGTAGTCCACGGAAGGGAGCCTCCTCCTACGAGCAGTACTTC.

This sequence joins TRBV28 and TRBJ1-2; 9 bases are a match to TRBD1. Germline V CDR1 and CDR2: MDHEN, SYDVKM. V trimming: 5 bases; J trimming: 5 bases; junction bases outside the gene matches: 9. The CDR3 runs 15 residues. In DNA form, the CDR3 reads TGTGCCAGCAGTACCACAGGGGGCTTGGTTTATGGCTACACCTTC. This sequence encodes CASSTTGGLVYGYTF.

The chain couples TRBV4-1 to TRBJ2-7, with D unclear. Germline lookup yields CDR1 MGHRA and CDR2 YSYEKL. Deletions cut 1 base from V and 7 bases from J, with 11 bases between. This CDR3 has 13 amino acids. The CDR3 region has the DNA TGCGCCAGCAGCCAAGCGCCGTTTCGGGAGCAGTACTTC. It codes for CASSQAPFREQYF.